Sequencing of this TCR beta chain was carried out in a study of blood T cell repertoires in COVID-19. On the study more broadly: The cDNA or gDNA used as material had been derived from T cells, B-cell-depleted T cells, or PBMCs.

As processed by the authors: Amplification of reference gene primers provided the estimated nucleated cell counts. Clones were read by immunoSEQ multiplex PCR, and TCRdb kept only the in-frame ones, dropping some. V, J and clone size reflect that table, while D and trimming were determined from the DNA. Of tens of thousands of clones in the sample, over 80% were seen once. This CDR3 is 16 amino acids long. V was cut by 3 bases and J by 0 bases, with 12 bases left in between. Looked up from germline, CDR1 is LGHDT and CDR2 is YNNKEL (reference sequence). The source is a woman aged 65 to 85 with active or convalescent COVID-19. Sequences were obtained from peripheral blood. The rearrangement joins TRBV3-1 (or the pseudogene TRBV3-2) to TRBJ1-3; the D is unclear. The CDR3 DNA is TGTGCCAGCAGCCACATTGGCTCCAGCTCTGGAAACACCATATATTTT. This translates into CASSHIGSSSGNTIYF.